This TCR beta chain was documented in a study of glioma-infiltrating T cells after dendritic cell vaccination (dated by TCRdb to 2016 to 2017). Regarding the complete study: Of the 15 or so glioblastoma patients in the cohort, all drawn from Phase I and II dendritic cell vaccination trials, 9 were newly diagnosed and 6 had recurrent disease. Patients received autologous tumor lysate-pulsed dendritic cell vaccination between about 2003 and 2012. The vaccine was prepared from monocyte-derived dendritic cells that were cultured for approximately seven days with IL-4 and GM-CSF and then pulsed overnight with autologous tumor lysate. Each patient was given three intradermal dendritic cell vaccine injections, spaced two weeks apart, in the arm below the axilla. In glioblastoma patients vaccinated with dendritic cells, deep sequencing of TCR beta CDR3 regions served to measure the amount of tumor-infiltrating lymphocytes and to compare repertoires between tumor and blood. TCR sequencing metrics, including TIL content and tumor-blood repertoire overlap, were correlated with survival after dendritic cell vaccination.

Results the study describes overall, beyond this receptor: No direct relationship between TCR clonality and survival was found, suggesting a diverse polyclonal response may matter. The cohort was small and heterogeneous, with few patients having full blood and tumor sets and even fewer initial-recurrent tumor pairs. After dendritic cell vaccination, a higher estimated pretreatment TIL content predicted longer time to progression and overall survival. The TCR overlap response model with three groups was called speculative and said to need prospective validation.

TCRB CDR3 regions were amplified from 1.5 to 2 ug genomic DNA, or all available DNA if less, using the immunoSEQ assay. For multiplex PCR, 60 forward primers for TCR V beta segments and 13 reverse primers for J beta segments were used. Synthetic control templates were spiked into each sample at limiting dilution to estimate reads per starting template. Reads of 87 bp were generated by sequencing on the Illumina HiSeq System. The authors' pipeline ran thus. PCR and sequencing errors were removed by a nearest neighbor algorithm that merged closely related sequences. TCR overlap was measured as the percentage of unique tumor TCR beta sequences also present in the same patient's peripheral blood. The source is immuneACCESS, and TCRdb retained only in-frame sequences with V and J called. Part of the clones is not carried over; for the studies checked, unresolved V genes explain less than half of this, and the remainder is unexplained. From that table come the V and J calls and clone size; the DNA was used to work out D and trimming. The sample table records more than 95,000 clones; roughly four fifths of these occur just once. Around 12% of the sample comes from the top ten.

Selection of patients required sufficient residual fresh-frozen tumor tissue and over two years of available survival data. An isocitrate dehydrogenase mutation was not carried by any of the glioblastoma patients, although molecular status was otherwise variable. PBMC were collected before vaccination, two weeks after the third vaccination, and at tumor progression if progression occurred. The Qiagen DNeasy Blood extraction Kit was used to extract genomic DNA. Taken from cysteine to phenylalanine, the CDR3 has 13 residues. The CDR3 DNA has 39 bases and is translated from base 1. For CDR1 and CDR2, the germline V gene (reference sequence) lists LNHNV and YYDKDF. V and J are trimmed by 5 bases and 4 bases, and the gene matches miss 3 bases of the junction. Worth noting for this clone: This receptor's antigen is unknown. The input lacks base qualities; no much larger clone sits a single base away.

The chain uses TRBV15 and TRBJ1-1; 8 bases in the middle match TRBD1. The sequencing here drew on blood, taken before dendritic cell vaccination. The sequence came from a human donor with glioblastoma. CDR3 region: CATSLGQGTEAFF. The nucleotide sequence reads TGTGCCACCAGCCTCGGACAGGGCACTGAAGCTTTCTTT.